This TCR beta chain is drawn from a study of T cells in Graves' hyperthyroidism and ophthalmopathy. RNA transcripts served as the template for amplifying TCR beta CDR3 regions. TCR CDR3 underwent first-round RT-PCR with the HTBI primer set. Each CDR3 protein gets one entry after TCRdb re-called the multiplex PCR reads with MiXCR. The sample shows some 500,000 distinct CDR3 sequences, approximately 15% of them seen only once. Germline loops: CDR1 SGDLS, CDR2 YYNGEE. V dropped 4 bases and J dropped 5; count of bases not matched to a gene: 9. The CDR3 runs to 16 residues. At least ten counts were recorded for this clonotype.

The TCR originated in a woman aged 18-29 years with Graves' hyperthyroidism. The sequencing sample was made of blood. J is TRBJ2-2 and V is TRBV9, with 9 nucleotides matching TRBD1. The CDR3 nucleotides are TGTGCCAGCAGCCCCCCTGGGACAGGGAGGACCGGGGAGCTGTTTTTT. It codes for CASSPPGTGRTGELFF.